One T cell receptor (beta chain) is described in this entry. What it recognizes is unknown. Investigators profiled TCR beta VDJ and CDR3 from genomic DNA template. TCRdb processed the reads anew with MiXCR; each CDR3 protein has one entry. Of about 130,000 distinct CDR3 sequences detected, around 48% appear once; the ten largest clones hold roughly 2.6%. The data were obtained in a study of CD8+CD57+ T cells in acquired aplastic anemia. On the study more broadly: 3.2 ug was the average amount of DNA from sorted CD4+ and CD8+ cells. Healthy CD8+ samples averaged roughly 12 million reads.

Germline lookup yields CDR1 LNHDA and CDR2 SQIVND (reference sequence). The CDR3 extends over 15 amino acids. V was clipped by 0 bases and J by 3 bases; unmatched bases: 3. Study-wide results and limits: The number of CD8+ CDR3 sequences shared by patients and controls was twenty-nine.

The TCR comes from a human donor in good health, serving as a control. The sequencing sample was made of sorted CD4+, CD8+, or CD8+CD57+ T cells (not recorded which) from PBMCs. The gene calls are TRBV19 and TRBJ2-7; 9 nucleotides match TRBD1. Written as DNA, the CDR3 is TGTGCCAGTAGTATAGAAGGGACAGGGTTCTACGAGCAGTACTTC. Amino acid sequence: CASSIEGTGFYEQYF.